This T cell receptor beta chain appears in the sequencing data of a study of CD8 T cells in Susac syndrome. Random hexamers primed reverse transcription of about 0.45 to 1 ug RNA. One entry per CDR3 protein results from TCRdb running MiXCR on the immunoSEQ multiplex PCR reads. This sample carries some 450,000 distinct CDR3 sequences, 75% to 90% of them seen once, and the ten largest clones take about 0.12%. Sequencing of TCR beta was undertaken in CD8+ and CD4+ T cells derived from blood. Treatment-naive patients with stable or active relapsing-remitting disease were the multiple sclerosis controls. Purification of the CD8+ and CD4+ T cells relied on negative isolation, and TEMRA cells underwent FACS enrichment. This clonotype was obtained from a human donor with multiple sclerosis. What was sequenced was CD8+ T cells from PBMCs.

The CDR3 sequence is CASSYSTSAEKLFF. The CDR3 nucleotides read TGTGCCAGCAGTTACTCAACGAGCGCCGAAAAACTGTTTTTT. V is TRBV6-5 and J is TRBJ1-4; D is undetermined. Germline loops: CDR1 MNHEY, CDR2 SVGAGI. This CDR3 comprises 14 residues. With 0 bases removed from V and 8 bases from J, the gap between germline ends came to 10 bases.